A single sample is the source of the 28 T cell receptor beta chains below, sequenced in a study of CD8 T cells in ankylosing spondylitis. TCRdb reanalysed the 5' RACE reads using MiXCR and keeps one entry per CDR3 protein. The profile shows some 130,000 distinct CDR3 sequences, around 15% of them singletons. What was sequenced was blood, either unsorted or a sorted T cell fraction (not recorded which). These receptors all stem from a female donor with ankylosing spondylitis or in good health (not recorded which).

This clonotype occurred many times. V gene TRBV11-2 combines with J gene TRBJ2-3; D is ambiguous. Germline CDR1 SGHAT, CDR2 FQNNGV. This CDR3 is 14 amino acids long. V was clipped by 0 bases and J by 0 bases, with 4 bases between them. Here the CDR3 reads CASSLEISTDTQYF. For the CDR3, the DNA is TGTGCCAGCAGCTTAGAAATCAGCACAGATACGCAGTATTTT.

The chain is built from TRBV20-1 and TRBJ2-3, with TRBD2 identical over 15 bases. V dropped 4 bases and J dropped 4; count of bases not matched to a gene: 6. The CDR3 extends over 16 amino acids. From germline, CDR1 is DFQATT and CDR2 SNEGSKA (reference sequence). In DNA, the CDR3 is TGCAGTGCTACTAGGACTAGCGGGGGGGCATCAGATACGCAGTATTTT. It is translated as CSATRTSGGASDTQYF.

This chain uses TRBV29-1 with TRBJ2-2, with 10 bases aligning to TRBD1. The junction had 5 bases not matched to a gene; V was cut back by 5 bases and J by 5 bases. CDR3 length: 14 residues. Germline V gene lookup returns CDR1 SQVTM and CDR2 ANQGSEA. The DNA of the CDR3 is TGCAGCGTTACCGGGACAGGGGATACCGGGGAGCTGTTTTTT. Encoded protein: CSVTGTGDTGELFF.

The chain recombines TRBV7-3 with TRBJ1-1; unclear D gene. Trimming removed 0 bases at V and 4 bases at J, with 15 bases between. Per the germline V gene, CDR1 is SGHTA and CDR2 is FQGTGA. CDR3 length: 16 amino acids. The CDR3 loop reads CASSLTGRTGSTEAFF. CDR3 sequence (DNA): TGTGCCAGCAGCTTAACTGGTAGGACGGGGAGCACTGAAGCTTTCTTT.

This clonotype was seen at least ten times. The J gene is TRBJ1-6, the V gene TRBV5-1; no firm D call. V lost 3 bases and J 5 bases, leaving 15 bases between the germline ends. The CDR3 runs 16 residues. Germline assignment: CDR1 SGHRS and CDR2 YFSETQ. CDR3 coding DNA: TGCGCCAGCAGCTCGCCGAGCGGGTTAAATAATTCACCCCTCCACTTT. Protein: CASSSPSGLNNSPLHF.

Ten or more counts support this clonotype. This sequence joins TRBV24-1 and TRBJ2-2; D is possibly TRBD1 (5 bases). The V and J ends lost 5 bases and 10 bases respectively, with 10 bases between them. Germline CDR1 and CDR2: KGHDR and SFDVKD. The CDR3 length is 12 residues. The CDR3 loop is CATSGQGLELFF. As DNA, the CDR3 is TGTGCCACCAGTGGTCAGGGTCTGGAGCTGTTTTTT.

This clonotype was detected ten times or more. CDR3 residues: CASSEFGTYNEKLFF. Here the CDR3 DNA reads TGCGCCAGCAGCGAATTCGGCACCTATAATGAAAAACTGTTTTTT. The rearrangement joins TRBV5-1 to TRBJ1-4, with D unclear. The length of the CDR3 is 15 residues. Trimming took 4 bases from V and 4 from J, leaving 14 bases between them. In germline, CDR1 is SGHRS, CDR2 YFSETQ.

This clonotype has a handful of counts. The chain recombines TRBV7-2 with TRBJ2-1; D uncertain. This CDR3 contains 13 residues. Germline CDR1 SGHTA, CDR2 FQGNSA. Trimming shortened V by 2 bases and J by 4 bases, and 6 bases separated the two germline ends. The CDR3: CASSLMQYNEQFF. CDR3 nucleotide sequence: TGTGCCAGCAGCTTAATGCAGTACAATGAGCAGTTCTTC.

The V call is TRBV20-1, the J call TRBJ1-2; 10 positions agree with TRBD1. Germline V gene data show CDR1 as DFQATT and CDR2 as SNEGSKA (reference sequence). CDR3 length: 12 residues. The V and J ends lost 6 bases and 4 bases, in that order; junction bases with no gene match: 2. The CDR3 DNA reads as TGCAGTGCGCGGGACAGGGGCTATGGCTACACCTTC. Its protein product is CSARDRGYGYTF.

The rearrangement uses TRBV5-1 and TRBJ2-1; TRBD2 might be the D (6 bases). Germline CDR1 and CDR2: SGHRS and YFSETQ. V dropped 3 bases and J dropped 0 bases, with 10 bases sitting between them. This CDR3 comprises 15 residues. CDR3 DNA: TGCGCCAGCAGCTCCGGGGGTAGCTCCTACAATGAGCAGTTCTTC. Amino acids: CASSSGGSSYNEQFF. Filled out from reference TRBV5-1 and TRBJ2-1, the complete variable domain reads KAGVTQTPRYLIKTRGQQVTLSCSPISGHRSVSWYQQTPGQGLQFLFEYFSETQRNKGNFPGRFSGRQFSNSRSEMNVSTLELGDSALYLCASSSGGSSYNEQFFGPGTRLTVL.

This chain uses TRBV29-1 with TRBJ2-1; 13 nucleotides align to TRBD2. The germline CDR1 and CDR2 sequences are SQVTM and ANQGSEA. The CDR3 is 14 residues long. V dropped 6 bases and J dropped 9; count of bases not matched to a gene: 8. In nucleotides, the CDR3 is TGCAGCGTCGGGACTAGCGGGAAAACGGCTGAGCAGTTCTTC. Translating it yields CSVGTSGKTAEQFF.

The rearrangement uses TRBV7-9 and TRBJ1-1, with D possibly TRBD1 on 5 matching bases. Trimming removed 2 bases at V and 3 bases at J, with 7 bases between. The CDR3 consists of 13 residues. CDR1 is SEHNR and CDR2 is FQNEAQ in the germline V gene (reference sequence). The chain's CDR3 is CASSLQGHTEAFF. CDR3 in DNA: TGTGCCAGCAGCTTACAGGGACACACTGAAGCTTTCTTT.

This clonotype was detected many times. The V call is TRBV2, the J call TRBJ2-1, with TRBD1 identical over 7 bases. J was trimmed by 8 bases and V by 6 bases; bases with no gene match: 7. Germline loops: CDR1 SNHLY, CDR2 FYNNEI. The CDR3 totals 13 residues. CDR3 nucleotide sequence: TGTGCCAGCAGCCAGACAGGGTTTGATGAGCAGTTCTTC. Its protein product is CASSQTGFDEQFF.

This clonotype was observed at least ten times. J is TRBJ2-1 and V is TRBV7-9; D is undetermined. The CDR3 is 14 amino acids. The V gene lost 3 bases and the J gene lost 0 bases, with 6 bases spanning the gap. Germline V gene sequence: CDR1 SEHNR, CDR2 FQNEAQ (reference sequence). This chain's CDR3 is CASSFTSSYNEQFF. DNA of the CDR3: TGTGCCAGCAGCTTCACGAGCTCCTACAATGAGCAGTTCTTC.

This clonotype was counted between two and nine times. The chain couples TRBV20-1 to TRBJ2-3; 13 bases are shared with TRBD2. CDR3 length: 14 amino acids. The J segment lost 7 bases and the V segment lost 7 bases, leaving 8 bases of the junction unmatched. Germline CDR1 is DFQATT and CDR2 is SNEGSKA (reference sequence). CDR3 residues: CSVATSGGANTQYF. CDR3 DNA: TGCAGTGTTGCAACTAGCGGGGGGGCGAATACGCAGTATTTT.

This clonotype has only a few counts. The V gene is TRBV6-5, the J gene TRBJ2-7; no clear D. CDR3 length equals 14 residues. The germline V and J ends were trimmed by 4 bases and 2 bases, with 12 bases remaining between them. Germline V lookup: CDR1 MNHEY, CDR2 SVGAGI. Here the CDR3 reads CASSSPGSAYEQYF. The DNA of the CDR3 is TGTGCCAGCAGTTCCCCAGGTAGTGCCTACGAGCAGTACTTC.

This chain uses TRBV10-3 with TRBJ2-5; D not resolved. CDR1 is ENHRY and CDR2 is SYGVKD in the germline V gene. V dropped 1 base and J dropped 4 bases, with 10 bases sitting between them. CDR3 size: 14 residues. This CDR3 reads CAISEYGLGETQYF. As DNA, the CDR3 is TGTGCCATCAGTGAGTATGGCCTCGGAGAGACCCAGTACTTC.

This clonotype has a handful of counts. This rearrangement joins TRBV30 to TRBJ2-7; 10 bases align to TRBD2. The CDR3 extends over 17 amino acids. Germline V gene lookup returns CDR1 GTSNPN and CDR2 SVGIG (reference sequence). V lost 2 bases to trimming and J lost 0 bases; unmatched junction nucleotides: 10. In DNA form, the CDR3 reads TGTGCCTGGAGTCCCACTCGACTAGCGGGTCCCTCCTACGAGCAGTACTTC. Its translation is CAWSPTRLAGPSYEQYF.

This clonotype was counted only a few times. The rearrangement links TRBV7-2 to TRBJ2-2, with D perhaps matching TRBD1 (5 bases). The V end lost 1 base, the J end lost 6 bases, and 9 bases lay between the germline ends. CDR1 and CDR2 (germline): SGHTA, FQGNSA. The CDR3 length is 14 residues. The CDR3: CASSLEGLAGELFF. CDR3 coding DNA: TGTGCCAGCAGCTTAGAGGGGTTGGCCGGGGAGCTGTTTTTT.

The table lists this clonotype with many counts. The V call is TRBV20-1, the J call TRBJ2-4; possibly TRBD1 or TRBD2 for D (5 bases each). Deletions cut 7 bases from V and 0 bases from J, with 16 bases between. This CDR3 is built from 15 residues. CDR1 and CDR2 (germline): DFQATT, SNEGSKA (reference sequence). CDR3 residues: CSGFSEGLAKNIQYF. As DNA, the CDR3 is TGCAGTGGGTTCAGTGAGGGGCTAGCCAAAAACATTCAGTACTTC.

This clonotype was observed a handful of times. The V call is TRBV20-1, the J call TRBJ2-7; TRBD2 agrees at 15 bases. V trimming: 6 bases; J trimming: 1 base; junction bases outside the gene matches: 10. The CDR3 loop spans 17 amino acids. Germline loops: CDR1 DFQATT, CDR2 SNEGSKA (reference sequence). CDR3 sequence: CSAIGGLAGGTSYEQYF. CDR3 DNA: TGCAGTGCCATAGGAGGACTAGCGGGGGGGACATCCTACGAGCAGTACTTC.

This clonotype was recorded at least ten times. This chain uses TRBV6-1 with TRBJ2-1; D gene unclear. The CDR3 covers 15 residues. Germline V gene data show CDR1 as MNHNS and CDR2 as SASEGT. Trimming took 6 bases from V and 9 from J, leaving 21 bases between them. In DNA, the CDR3 is TGTGCCAGCAGAGCTGCCTCGAACGGAGAGGCTGAGCAGTTCTTC. Translation gives CASRAASNGEAEQFF.

With regard to this clonotype: A much larger clone lies a single base off, so this may be a read error. The chain joins TRBV28 to TRBJ2-7, with D possibly being TRBD1 (5 bases). The V gene's germline CDR1 is MDHEN and CDR2 SYDVKM. Trimming shortened V by 6 bases and J by 4 bases, and 10 bases separated the two germline ends. The CDR3 consists of 12 residues. CDR3 region: CASRRTRYEQYF. CDR3 bases: TGTGCCAGCAGACGGACAAGGTACGAGCAGTACTTC.

This clonotype was picked up many times. The rearrangement uses TRBV29-1 and TRBJ2-2; D not certain. CDR1 and CDR2 (germline): SQVTM, ANQGSEA. V was trimmed by 4 bases and J by 5 bases, leaving 8 bases between them. This CDR3 region has 12 residues. This chain's CDR3 is CSVVPVTGELFF. CDR3 DNA sequence: TGCAGCGTTGTCCCGGTTACCGGGGAGCTGTTTTTT.

The J gene is TRBJ2-7, the V gene TRBV23-1; tentative D call: TRBD2 (6 bases). TRBV23-1 is an ORF, and what it does is uncertain. The CDR3 is made up of 13 amino acids. The ends were cut back, 0 bases at V and 6 bases at J, with 9 bases in the middle. The CDR3 DNA is TGCGCCAGCAGTCAATCTCGGAGGGTCGAGCAGTACTTC. This codes for CASSQSRRVEQYF.

The rearrangement uses TRBV7-2 and TRBJ2-5; D is unclear. The CDR3 runs to 15 residues. Trimming left V 1 base short and J 7 bases short, with 16 bases between. Germline V gives CDR1 SGHTA, CDR2 FQGNSA. The chain's CDR3 is CASSLDLFQAGTQYF. Here the CDR3 DNA reads TGTGCCAGCAGCTTAGATCTTTTTCAGGCCGGGACCCAGTACTTC.

This clonotype turned up a few times. This chain links TRBV20-1 with TRBJ2-3, with TRBD2 identical over 10 bases. Germline assignment: CDR1 DFQATT and CDR2 SNEGSKA (reference sequence). The length of the CDR3 is 18 residues. V lost 3 bases and J lost 1; bases outside the gene matches: 13. The CDR3 protein is CSARKASGSIGGTDTQYF. CDR3 nucleotide sequence: TGCAGTGCTAGGAAGGCTAGCGGGAGTATTGGGGGCACAGATACGCAGTATTTT.

This chain joins TRBV11-2 and TRBJ1-2; D unclear. The germline V and J ends were trimmed by 5 bases and 6 bases, with 13 bases remaining between them. The CDR3 spans 13 residues. In germline, CDR1 is SGHAT, CDR2 FQNNGV. For the CDR3, the DNA is TGTGCCAGCAGCCCTCCGCTATCCGATGGCTACACCTTC. Its translation: CASSPPLSDGYTF. Variable domain in full (rest from reference TRBV11-2 and TRBJ1-2): EAGVAQSPRYKIIEKRQSVAFWCNPISGHATLYWYQQILGQGPKLLIQFQNNGVVDDSQLPKDRFSAERLKGVDSTLKIQPAKLEDSAVYLCASSPPLSDGYTFGSGTRLTVV.